This TCR beta chain is drawn from a study of long-term antiretroviral therapy in people with HIV. Study-wide results and limits: Transplant-donor-level diversity was not reached after ART, though diversity increased. Dominating the repertoire at all time points were the clones that expanded before ART. The blood, collected between about 2003 and 2017, was possibly taken under older ART regimens.

The CDR3 spans 15 residues. Trimming stripped 0 bases from V and 0 bases from J, with 5 bases between. Germline V gene data show CDR1 as LGHNA and CDR2 as YSLEER. Points on this clone: Antigen specificity is unknown.

Survey-level resolution applied to immunoSEQ assay v3.0. Clones were read by immunoSEQ multiplex PCR, and TCRdb kept only the in-frame ones, dropping some. The sample has 25,000 to 30,000 clones, 94% seen once. This specimen consisted of unsorted PBMCs, obtained just over 7.3 years after starting antiretroviral therapy. This clonotype was sampled from a man in his fifties with HIV. The chain uses TRBV4-3 and TRBJ1-4; D gene uncertain. CDR3 sequence reads: CASSQDRSTNEKLFF. DNA of the CDR3: TGCGCCAGCAGCCAAGATAGATCAACTAATGAAAAACTGTTTTTT.